Below are 18 T cell receptor beta chains sequenced from a single sample in a study of T cells in Graves' hyperthyroidism and ophthalmopathy. Researchers amplified the TCR beta CDR3 regions from RNA transcripts. The study used the HTBI primer set for a first-round RT-PCR of the TCR CDR3. TCRdb reanalysed the multiplex PCR reads using MiXCR and keeps one entry per CDR3 protein. The repertoire holds about 700,000 distinct CDR3 sequences, with approximately 42% as singletons. Sequencing was carried out using peripheral blood or thyroid tissue (not recorded which). These receptors were obtained from an adult man with Graves' disease, either hyperthyroidism or ophthalmopathy (not recorded which).

The J gene is TRBJ1-4, the V gene TRBV20-1; D uncertain. Germline CDR1 reads DFQATT; CDR2 reads SNEGSKA (reference sequence). Trimming left V 5 bases short and J 1 base short, with 8 bases between. The CDR3 is made up of 13 amino acids. DNA of the CDR3: TGCAGTGCTGGTGCGGGAACTAATGAAAAACTGTTTTTT. This sequence encodes CSAGAGTNEKLFF.

This chain connects TRBV5-1 to TRBJ1-3; D unresolved. Germline CDR1 reads SGHRS; CDR2 reads YFSETQ. Trimming left V 0 bases short and J 0 bases short, with 7 bases between. The CDR3 has 15 residues. CDR3 in amino acids: CASSLEPNSGNTIYF. CDR3 DNA: TGCGCCAGCAGCTTGGAGCCGAACTCTGGAAACACCATATATTTT.

The chain is built from TRBV7-2 and TRBJ1-1; perhaps TRBD1 as D (5 bases). Germline V gene lookup returns CDR1 SGHTA and CDR2 FQGNSA. V lost 4 bases, J lost 2 bases, and 14 bases lay in between. The CDR3 is 15 amino acids. The CDR3 DNA reads TGTGCCAGCAGCTCCCCCAGGGTCGGAAACACTGAAGCTTTCTTT. Its protein is CASSSPRVGNTEAFF.

V gene TRBV2 combines with J gene TRBJ2-5, with D perhaps matching TRBD1 or TRBD2 (7 bases each). V was clipped by 5 bases and J by 1 base, with 17 bases between them. Germline-derived CDR1 and CDR2 are SNHLY and FYNNEI. This CDR3 contains 16 residues. The CDR3 sequence is CASSRGVGTVQETQYF. The CDR3 DNA reads TGTGCCAGCAGTCGGGGGGTCGGGACAGTCCAAGAGACCCAGTACTTC. Full variable domain (missing parts from reference TRBV2 and TRBJ2-5): EPEVTQTPSHQVTQMGQEVILRCVPISNHLYFYWYRQILGQKVEFLVSFYNNEISEKSEIFDDQFSVERPDGSNFTLKIRSTKLEDSAMYFCASSRGVGTVQETQYFGPGTRLLVL.

The chain joins TRBV29-1 to TRBJ1-6; D is possibly TRBD1 (6 bases). The germline V gene has CDR1 SQVTM and CDR2 ANQGSEA. The CDR3 is made up of 13 amino acids. V lost 8 bases and J lost 7, with 15 bases in between. This CDR3 is CSLGAGVNSPLHF. DNA for the CDR3: TGCAGCTTAGGGGCAGGGGTGAATTCACCCCTCCACTTT.

On this clonotype: A much larger clone is a single base away; this may be a read error. In nucleotides, the CDR3 is TGTGTCAGTAGTATATCCGGACCCGGTGAAAAACTGTTTTTT. This translates into CVSSISGPGEKLFF. V usage is TRBV19 and J usage is TRBJ1-4, with unresolved D. Per germline, CDR1 LNHDA and CDR2 SQIVND (reference sequence). The CDR3 totals 14 residues. Complete variable domain (other parts from reference TRBV19 and TRBJ1-4): DGGITQSPKYLFRKEGQNVTLSCEQNLNHDAMYWYRQDPGQGLRLIYYSQIVNDFQKGDIAEGYSVSREKKESFPLTVTSAQKNPTAFYLCVSSISGPGEKLFFGSGTQLSVL.

This clonotype was seen ten or more times. CDR3 sequence reads: CASSLVGTTNEKLFF. The CDR3, as DNA: TGCGCCAGCAGCTTAGTTGGCACAACTAATGAAAAACTGTTTTTT. J is TRBJ1-4 and V is TRBV5-1; D unresolved. There are 15 residues in the CDR3. CDR1 SGHRS and CDR2 YFSETQ come from the germline V gene. The V and J ends lost 2 bases and 0 bases respectively, with 8 bases between them.

The rearrangement uses TRBV6-6 and TRBJ1-4; 7 bases match TRBD1. Unmatched junction bases numbered 0, after V lost 2 bases and J lost 0 bases. The CDR3 runs to 15 residues. Germline V lookup: CDR1 MNHNY, CDR2 SVGAGI (reference sequence). The CDR3 DNA is TGTGCCAGCAGTTACGACAGGGCAACTAATGAAAAACTGTTTTTT. Its protein product is CASSYDRATNEKLFF.

In its sample, this clonotype was seen a few times. This chain uses TRBV20-1 with TRBJ1-2; perhaps TRBD1 as D (6 bases). Germline V lookup: CDR1 DFQATT, CDR2 SNEGSKA (reference sequence). The CDR3 totals 13 residues. V shed 6 bases and J shed 6 bases, with 17 bases lying between them. The CDR3 region is CSAFPGGEDGYTF. CDR3 bases: TGCAGTGCCTTTCCGGGGGGCGAGGATGGCTACACCTTC.

The chain joins TRBV15 to TRBJ2-5; D is ambiguous. V was pared by 3 bases and J by 4 bases, with 6 bases between. Germline V lookup: CDR1 LNHNV, CDR2 YYDKDF (reference sequence). The CDR3 covers 12 residues. The CDR3 nucleotides are TGTGCCACCAGCAGCTTTAGAGAGACCCAGTACTTC. It encodes CATSSFRETQYF.

This clonotype was seen a few times. The V gene is TRBV7-8, the J gene TRBJ2-7; a possible D gene is TRBD1 (5 bases). Trimming stripped 5 bases from V and 5 bases from J, with 19 bases between. This CDR3 region has 15 residues. Germline V CDR1 and CDR2: SGHVS, FQNEAQ. Written as DNA, the CDR3 is TGTGCCAGCAGCCCCCTCCCCTGGCCAGGGCACGAGCAGTACTTC. It specifies CASSPLPWPGHEQYF.

J is TRBJ1-5 and V is TRBV2; D remains unclear. Germline CDR1 SNHLY, CDR2 FYNNEI. CDR3 length: 14 amino acids. Trimming removed 8 bases at V and 0 bases at J, with 11 bases between. CDR3 DNA: TGTGCCAGCTCACCATGGGGTAGCAATCAGCCCCAGCATTTT. Protein sequence: CASSPWGSNQPQHF.

This chain connects TRBV29-1 to TRBJ2-7; 10 nucleotides line up with TRBD1. The CDR3 is made up of 13 amino acids. Germline CDR1 and CDR2: SQVTM and ANQGSEA. Germline trimming cut 4 bases from V and 2 bases from J; bases unmatched to any gene: 2. The chain's CDR3 is CSVADRGTYEQYF. The CDR3 DNA reads as TGCAGCGTTGCGGACAGGGGGACCTACGAGCAGTACTTC.

This clonotype was picked up one time. This chain joins TRBV3-1 and TRBJ2-7; a possible D gene is TRBD2 (6 bases). The CDR3 loop spans 13 amino acids. In germline, CDR1 is LGHDT, CDR2 YNNKEL (reference sequence). V lost 1 base and J lost 5, with 9 bases in between. CDR3 DNA: TGTGCCAGCAGCCAAGGCGGGGAAAACGAGCAGTACTTC. Its translation: CASSQGGENEQYF.

The chain recombines TRBV9 with TRBJ2-5, with 9 positions matching TRBD2. Unmatched junction bases numbered 7, after V lost 2 bases and J lost 11 bases. This CDR3 comprises 13 residues. The germline gives CDR1 SGDLS, CDR2 YYNGEE. CDR3 DNA: TGTGCCAGCAGCGTCCAACTAGCGGGCAAGCAGTACTTC. This translates into CASSVQLAGKQYF.

The CDR3 loop is CASRATGGNYGYTF. The DNA of the CDR3 is TGTGCCAGCAGGGCTACAGGGGGGAACTATGGCTACACCTTC. The chain recombines TRBV5-5 with TRBJ1-2, with 8 bases matching TRBD1. This CDR3 is 14 amino acids long. The V gene end was trimmed by 5 bases and the J gene end by 2 bases; junction bases not matched to a gene: 5. CDR1 is SGHKS, CDR2 YYEKEE, per germline (reference sequence).

The rearrangement joins TRBV7-9 to TRBJ1-1; 9 nucleotides match TRBD1. The V and J ends lost 5 bases and 9 bases, in that order; junction bases with no gene match: 7. From germline, CDR1 is SEHNR and CDR2 FQNEAQ (reference sequence). This CDR3 comprises 13 residues. DNA for the CDR3: TGTGCCAGCAGCCCCCGGACAGGGGTTAAAGCTTTCTTT. This gives the protein CASSPRTGVKAFF.

This clonotype has a count of ten or more. The chain links TRBV7-2 to TRBJ2-7; TRBD2 is a possible D gene (6 bases). The V gene's germline CDR1 is SGHTA and CDR2 FQGNSA. V was clipped by 5 bases and J by 7 bases, with 12 bases between them. The CDR3 consists of 12 residues. CDR3 protein: CASSPYGGEQYF. The CDR3 nucleotides are TGTGCCAGCAGCCCCTACGGGGGAGAGCAGTACTTC.